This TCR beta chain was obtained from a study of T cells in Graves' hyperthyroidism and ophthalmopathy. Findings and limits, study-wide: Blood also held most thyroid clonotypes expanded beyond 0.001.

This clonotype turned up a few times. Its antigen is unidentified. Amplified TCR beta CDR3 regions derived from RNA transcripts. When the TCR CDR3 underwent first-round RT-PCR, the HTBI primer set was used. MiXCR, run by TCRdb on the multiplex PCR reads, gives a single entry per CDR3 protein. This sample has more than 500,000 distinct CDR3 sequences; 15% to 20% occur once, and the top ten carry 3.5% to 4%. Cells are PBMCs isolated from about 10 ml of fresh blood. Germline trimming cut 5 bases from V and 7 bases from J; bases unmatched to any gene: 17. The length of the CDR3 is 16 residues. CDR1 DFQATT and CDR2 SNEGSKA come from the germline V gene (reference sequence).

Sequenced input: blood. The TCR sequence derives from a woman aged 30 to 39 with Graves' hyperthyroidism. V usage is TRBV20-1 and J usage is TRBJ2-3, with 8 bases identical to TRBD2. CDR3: CSASGLGGGVRNTQYF. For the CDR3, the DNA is TGCAGTGCTTCGGGACTAGGAGGGGGGGTGAGGAATACGCAGTATTTT.